This T cell receptor (beta chain) emerged from a study of identical twins (dated by TCRdb to the mid-2010s). Some background on the complete study: The study deep-sequenced TCR alpha and beta repertoires from monozygotic twins, unrelated adults of various ages and cord blood to test whether fetal clonotypes persist. To rule out contamination, the twin experiments were replicated at different times with different library preparation protocols. Results and caveats for the whole study, not just this receptor: Out-of-frame TCR alpha sequences shared between twins showed an excess of low generation-probability sequences compared with coincidental sharing between unrelated individuals. In beta out-of-frame sequences, excess twin sharing was weaker, because having fewer shared sequences lowered the signal-to-noise ratio. Abundant cord blood beta clonotypes had fewer insertions, young adult naive repertoires showed a similar but weaker trend, and memory repertoires showed no such trend. Because the same donors could not be followed over many years, conclusions were based on cross-sectional statistical analysis. Recombination models systematically underestimated out-of-frame TCR alpha sharing in monozygotic twins but agreed with sharing between unrelated individuals. Zero-insertion analyses could be partly confounded by invariant T cells such as MAIT and iNKT, although diverse VJ usage argued against such confounding for most clonotypes.

With regard to this clonotype: Its antigen is unknown. Being one base from a much bigger clone, this may be a read error.

Library preparation employed 5' RACE. For sequencing, an Illumina HiSeq 2000 was employed. A universal primer binding site was added through template switching, and the final cDNA carried a unique molecular identifier so that TCR cDNA molecules could be counted accurately. First-strand cDNA for TCR alpha and beta chains was synthesized from specific primers in the conserved constant-segment region. To control for contamination, every cDNA library carried two barcodes: a SMART-Mk sample barcode plus Illumina barcodes. TruSeq adapter sequences along with Illumina sample barcodes were introduced in two successive PCR steps. TCR alpha and beta cDNA libraries were sequenced on the Illumina HiSeq platform with custom primers. Regarding the original processing steps: Unique molecular identifiers were extracted from raw reads with MiGEC, and CDR3 positions were determined with MiXCR. For each individual, recombination models were inferred using an EM algorithm with the repgenHMM and IGoR tools. The tcR package in R was used for shared clonotype analysis, with sharing normalized by the product of cloneset sizes. To study raw recombination free of thymic and clonal selection effects, out-of-frame nonproductive sequences were analyzed. The raw public reads went through TCRdb reprocessing: fastp at Q25, MiXCR clone calling, in-frame beta chains kept. Each entry is one CDR3 protein sequence, shown with its most common DNA and genes. The V and J calls were not made by the authors but by TCRdb's processing. This sample is represented by some 1,600,000 distinct CDR3 sequences; roughly 35% of them were singletons. Jointly, the top ten make up about 0.3% of the sample.

Only healthy Caucasian donors were included. The sequencing sample was made of cord blood. The clonotype comes from a newborn girl in good health.

CDR3 protein: CASSIGTADAQYF. In nucleotide form, the sequence is TGTGCCAGTAGTATCGGGACGGCAGATGCGCAGTATTTT. The chain is encoded by TRBV19 joined to TRBJ2-3; the D segment is perhaps TRBD1 or TRBD2, each sharing 5 matched bases. The CDR3, from cysteine to phenylalanine, totals 13 residues. Here the CDR3 DNA is all that survives: 39 bases in frame from base 1. Sequences LNHDA (CDR1) and SQIVND (CDR2) are obtained from the germline V gene (reference sequence).